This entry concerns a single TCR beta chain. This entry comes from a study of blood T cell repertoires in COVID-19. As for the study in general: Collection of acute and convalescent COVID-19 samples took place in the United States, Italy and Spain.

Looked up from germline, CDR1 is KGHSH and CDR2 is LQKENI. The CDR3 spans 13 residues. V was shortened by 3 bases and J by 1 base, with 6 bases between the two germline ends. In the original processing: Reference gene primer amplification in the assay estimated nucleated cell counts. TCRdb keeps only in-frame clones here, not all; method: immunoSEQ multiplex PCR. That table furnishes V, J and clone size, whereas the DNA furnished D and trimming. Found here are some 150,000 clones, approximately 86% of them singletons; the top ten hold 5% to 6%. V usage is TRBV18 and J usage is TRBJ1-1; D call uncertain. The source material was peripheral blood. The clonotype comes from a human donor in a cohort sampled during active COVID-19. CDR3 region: CASSPSQNTEAFF. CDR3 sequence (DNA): TGTGCCAGCTCACCGAGTCAGAACACTGAAGCTTTCTTT.